Below, one T cell receptor (beta chain) is given with its context. Germline is not matched at one junction end, which may reflect a read error. The entry originates in a study of blood T cell repertoires in COVID-19. About the study: Whether acute or convalescent, the COVID-19 samples came from the United States, Italy and Spain. Sources were T cells, B-cell-depleted T cells, or PBMCs; the material itself was cDNA or gDNA.

Per the original data handling: Reference gene primer amplification in the assay estimated nucleated cell counts. Clones were read by immunoSEQ multiplex PCR, and TCRdb kept only the in-frame ones, dropping some. The V and J calls and the clone size are those of that table, but D and trimming were determined from the DNA. The sample yields fewer than 450,000 clones, about 89% seen once. This CDR3 comprises 11 residues. Germline CDR1 LGHDT, CDR2 YNNKEL (reference sequence). Patients at the Seattle site were enrolled during active infection and followed longitudinally. This TCR was recovered from a woman aged 45-59 years with COVID-19, enrolled during active disease. V gene TRBV3-1 (or the pseudogene TRBV3-2) combines with J gene TRBJ2-3; D is undetermined. The sample comprised peripheral blood. DNA for the CDR3: TGTGCCAGCAGCCAAGCCCGGAGCATGAATTTT. Its protein product is CASSQARSMNF.